This TCR beta chain was captured in a study of shared T cell receptors in the human thymus. The method was immunoSEQ multiplex PCR; TCRdb's version includes in-frame clones alone and lacks a portion of them. The sample includes some 660,000 clones, around 87% of them seen just once. This clone was counted only a few times. The CDR3 is 16 amino acids. Trimming shortened V by 2 bases and J by 0 bases, and 12 bases separated the two germline ends. Germline loops: CDR1 SGHNT, CDR2 YYREEE (reference sequence). This sample was shared with a second study, whose subject was human thymus T cells. Per that study: What related research reported was that thymic repertoires overlapped highly among unrelated individuals.

The chain carries TRBV5-4 and TRBJ1-3, with D perhaps TRBD1 (5 bases). This TCR came from a boy under three years old with a congenital heart defect. The sequenced sample was thymocytes. The CDR3 bases are TGTGCCAGCAGCTTCTGGCCCAGGGACTCTGGAAACACCATATATTTT. Translated, it gives CASSFWPRDSGNTIYF.